Below are 3 T cell receptor beta chains sequenced from a single sample in a study of blood T cell repertoires in COVID-19. The data were produced by immunoSEQ multiplex PCR, yet TCRdb's version contains in-frame clones alone and is incomplete. This sample yields 150,000 to 200,000 clones, of which around 80% are seen a single time; about an eighth belongs to the top ten. The specimen sequenced was PBMCs or T cells enriched from blood (not recorded which). These receptors all stem from a man aged 50 to 59 who had recovered from COVID-19.

This chain uses TRBV11-1 with TRBJ2-1; a weak D match, TRBD1 (5 bases). The V and J ends lost 2 bases and 6 bases respectively, with 17 bases between them. Germline V lookup: CDR1 SGHAT, CDR2 FQDESV (reference sequence). CDR3 size: 16 residues. The CDR3: CASSLYRVGVANEQFF. The CDR3 DNA is TGTGCCAGCAGCTTATATCGCGTAGGGGTGGCCAATGAGCAGTTCTTC.

The sample holds one count of this clone. This chain uses TRBV18 with TRBJ2-7; 10 nucleotides align to TRBD2. CDR3 size: 17 residues. The ends lost 1 base at V and 3 bases at J; junction bases unmatched: 9. The germline CDR1 and CDR2 sequences are KGHSH and LQKENI. The CDR3 sequence is CASSPLAGGQSRYEQYF. CDR3 nucleotides: TGTGCCAGCTCACCACTAGCGGGGGGTCAATCGCGCTACGAGCAGTACTTC.

V usage is TRBV18 and J usage is TRBJ1-1; no firm D call. The CDR3 runs 13 residues. Trimming removed 1 base from V and 3 bases from J, with 6 bases in between. The germline V gene has CDR1 KGHSH and CDR2 LQKENI. The CDR3 here is CASSPQRDTEAFF. The CDR3 DNA sequence: TGTGCCAGCTCACCACAGCGGGACACTGAAGCTTTCTTT.